This T cell receptor (beta chain) was sequenced in a study of blood T cells in healthy people across ages. Study-level findings and limits: Diversity of TCR beta correlated strongly with naive T cell percentage. Changes in expanded clonotypes were possibly confounded, as the CMV status of donors was unknown. Greater diversity and more naive CD4+ cells were seen in long-lived donors than in aged donors. Age showed a roughly linear inverse relationship with TCR beta diversity per million T cells.

Per germline, CDR1 PRHDT and CDR2 FYEKMQ (reference sequence). The CDR3 covers 17 residues. A sample-barcoded 5' primer and a J-beta primer mix were used in a second PCR of roughly 7 to 11 cycles. TCRdb recomputed calls from the 5' RACE reads with MiXCR, one row per CDR3 protein. The sample records over 1,500,000 distinct CDR3 sequences, 49% being singletons. This clonotype is a singleton in its sample. No antigen is known for it. The receptor comes from a woman between 40 and 55 years old in good health. This sequence joins TRBV13 and TRBJ2-1; 8 bases align to TRBD2. Judging by the DNA end, TRBJ2-7 fits better; the J call may be wrong. The source material was blood. The CDR3 DNA sequence: TGTGCCAGCAGCTTAGGCCGTCCGGGGGGGCCTTACAATGAGCAGTACTTC. It yields the protein CASSLGRPGGPYNEQYF.